Here is one TCR beta chain with its context. The PCR had 60 Vbeta and 13 Jbeta primers. Clones were read by immunoSEQ multiplex PCR, and TCRdb kept only the in-frame ones, dropping some. The profile shows 150,000 to 200,000 clones, 70% to 80% of them singletons. The data stem from a study of cytomegalovirus exposure and HLA in healthy donors. Trimming shortened V by 2 bases and J by 5 bases, and 10 bases separated the two germline ends. This CDR3 is 13 amino acids long. Germline lookup yields CDR1 MNHEY and CDR2 SVGAGI. This rearrangement joins TRBV6-5 to TRBJ2-7; D gene uncertain. The sequenced sample consisted of PBMCs. The receptor was derived from a man aged 18 to 29 in good health and CMV-seropositive. CDR3 amino acids: CASSYTVQDEQYF. In DNA, the CDR3 is TGTGCCAGCAGTTACACGGTTCAAGACGAGCAGTACTTC.